A selection of T cell receptor beta chains follows, all from one sample in a study of T cell responses to AZD1222 COVID-19 vaccine. Here immunoSEQ multiplex PCR was the method, and the copy in TCRdb shows in-frame clones only, minus some. The table has 200,000 or so clones, approximately 92% seen once; the top ten hold more than 9%. The sample was peripheral blood, taken on day 0 of AZD1222 vaccination. These TCRs come from an adult in good health. CDR3s include the opening cysteine and the closing phenylalanine or tryptophan. The D gene is left open where the match is weak. A clone size is listed for some rows: how often the clone was seen (once, few, many), or a class if it is expanded.

D	size	V	J	CDR3	DNA
-	-	TRBV2	TRBJ2-3	CASSEVGNIPDTQYF	TGTGCCAGCAGTGAAGTCGGTAATATCCCAGATACGCAGTATTTT
TRBD1	-	TRBV19	TRBJ1-6	CASTLTGSLNNSPLHF	TGTGCCAGTACCCTGACAGGGAGTCTAAATAATTCACCCCTCCACTTT
-	once	TRBV10-1	TRBJ2-7	CASSPTPGLQYF	TGCGCCAGCAGCCCGACCCCGGGACTTCAGTACTTC
-	-	TRBV27	TRBJ1-6	CASSWERARNSPLHF	TGTGCCAGCAGTTGGGAAAGGGCCCGTAATTCACCCCTCCACTTT
TRBD1	-	TRBV18	TRBJ1-5	CASSGQGANQPQHF	TGTGCCAGTTCAGGACAGGGGGCTAATCAGCCCCAGCATTTT
TRBD1	once	TRBV5-1	TRBJ2-7	CASSSFRQGAYEQYF	TGCGCCAGCAGCTCCTTCCGACAGGGGGCGTACGAGCAGTACTTC
-	-	TRBV11-2	TRBJ1-1	CASSLMWQNTEAFF	TGTGCCAGCAGCTTAATGTGGCAGAACACTGAAGCTTTCTTT
-	-	TRBV5-8	TRBJ2-7	CASSLIYEQYF	TGTGCCAGCAGCTTGATCTACGAGCAGTACTTC
TRBD1	-	TRBV5-1	TRBJ1-1	CASSPGQANTEAFF	TGCGCCAGCAGCCCGGGACAGGCGAACACTGAAGCTTTCTTT
-	-	TRBV5-8	TRBJ1-2	CASSLGPLKDYGYTF	TGTGCCAGCAGCTTGGGACCGCTCAAGGACTATGGCTACACCTTC
-	-	TRBV3-1/TRBV3-2	TRBJ2-1	CASSQDGPEQFF	TGTGCCAGCAGCCAAGATGGTCCTGAGCAGTTCTTC
-	-	TRBV6-5	TRBJ1-2	CASSLRDDVGYTF	TGTGCCAGCAGCCTCAGGGACGACGTTGGCTACACCTTC
TRBD1	-	TRBV5-1	TRBJ1-2	CASSLGTGRYGYTF	TGCGCCAGCAGCTTAGGGACAGGTCGCTATGGCTACACCTTC
-	-	TRBV6-5	TRBJ1-2	CASSFAGTVGHGYTF	TGTGCCAGCAGTTTCGCCGGGACGGTGGGCCATGGCTACACCTTC
-	-	TRBV27	TRBJ2-7	CASSLSTGASYEQYF	TGTGCCAGCAGTTTATCGACGGGGGCGTCCTACGAGCAGTACTTC
-	-	TRBV7-8	TRBJ1-1	CASSLTGQGTVAFF	TGTGCCAGCAGCTTAACGGGTCAGGGAACAGTAGCTTTCTTT
TRBD1	-	TRBV27	TRBJ1-5	CASSPMDRGVNQPQHF	TGTGCCAGCAGTCCGATGGACAGGGGTGTAAATCAGCCCCAGCATTTT